This TCR beta chain was recovered during a study of T cell responses to AZD1222 COVID-19 vaccine. As regards this clone: What it recognizes is unknown.

With 0 bases clipped from V and 5 bases from J, the junction kept 8 bases outside the gene matches. This CDR3 region has 17 residues. Germline loops: CDR1 KGHSH, CDR2 LQKENI. Here immunoSEQ multiplex PCR was the method, and the copy in TCRdb shows in-frame clones only, minus some. The data show 55,000 to 80,000 clones, with roughly nine tenths seen just once and over 25% held by the top ten. Regarding the study as a whole: Repertoire sampling happened only post peak T cell response. Spike-specific TCR breadth and depth went up after people got two AZD1222 doses.

The TCR sequence derives from an adult who received the AZD1222 COVID-19 vaccine. Sequenced material: peripheral blood, taken 28 days after the second AZD1222 dose. This sequence joins TRBV18 and TRBJ2-1, with 9 positions matching TRBD2. CDR3 amino acids: CASSPPEASGDHNEQFF. The CDR3 nucleotides are TGTGCCAGCTCACCACCTGAGGCTAGCGGGGATCACAATGAGCAGTTCTTC. The variable domain in full, with the rest retrieved from reference TRBV18 and TRBJ2-1, is NAGVMQNPRHLVRRRGQEARLRCSPMKGHSHVYWYRQLPEEGLKFMVYLQKENIIDESGMPKERFSAEFPKEGPSILRIQQVVRGDSAAYFCASSPPEASGDHNEQFFGPGTRLTVL.